This T cell receptor beta chain was sequenced during a study of radiotherapy plus CTLA-4 blockade in lung cancer (dated by TCRdb to about 2018). Study-wide context: Objective responses were observed in approximately 19% of enrolled patients, and disease control was achieved in around 28%.

Focal radiation therapy combined with CTLA-4 blockade (ipilimumab) was tested in patients with chemo-refractory metastatic non-small-cell lung cancer. Results and caveats for the whole study, not just this receptor: After treatment with radiotherapy and ipilimumab, TCR clones that originated in tumors expanded in peripheral blood. The strongest predictors of response were reported to be early dynamic shifts in blood T cell clones along with a rise in serum interferon-beta following radiation.

Of note for this clone: This receptor's antigen is unknown. Base qualities are not provided; no much larger clone lies one nucleotide away.

The receptor library was made with the immunoSEQ multiplex PCR assay. The clones in this table, taken by TCRdb from immuneACCESS, are in-frame only. Not every clone is retained; where verified, under half of the shortfall comes from an unresolved V gene, and the cause of the rest is unknown. The sample includes approximately 95,000 clones, with around four fifths observed a single time. Around 3.7% of the sample lies in the top ten. A distance of 15 bases separates the germline ends of V and J, which lose 7 bases and 3 bases respectively. Including cysteine and phenylalanine, the CDR3 has 15 amino acids. Only the CDR3 portion is preserved as DNA: 45 bases, with reading frame beginning at the first base. CDR1 is given as WNHNN and CDR2 as SYGVQD, both from the germline V gene (reference sequence).

The receptor chain draws on TRBV10-1 and TRBJ2-2; D gene: possibly TRBD1, on 5 matching bases. The clonotype was recovered from a human donor with non-small cell lung cancer who had a partial response to radiotherapy plus ipilimumab. The sample was peripheral blood, taken from a patient treated with radiotherapy plus ipilimumab. The nucleotides read TGCGCCAGCAAACCCGCCCCAGGGTACACCGGGGAGCTGTTTTTT. Its protein reads: CASKPAPGYTGELFF.